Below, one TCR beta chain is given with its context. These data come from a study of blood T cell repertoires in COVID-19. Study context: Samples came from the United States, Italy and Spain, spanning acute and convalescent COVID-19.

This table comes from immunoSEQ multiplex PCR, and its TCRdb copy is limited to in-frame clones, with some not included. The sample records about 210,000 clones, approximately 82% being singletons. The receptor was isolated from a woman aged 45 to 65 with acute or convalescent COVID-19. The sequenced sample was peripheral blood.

CDR3 coding DNA: TGTGCCAGCAGCCCCCGGACAGAGGGGAGCACTGAAGCTTTCTTT. The encoded protein is CASSPRTEGSTEAFF. The rearrangement joins TRBV7-9 to TRBJ1-1; the D gene is possibly TRBD1 (6 bases). The V gene lost 5 bases and the J gene lost 4 bases, with 17 bases spanning the gap. Germline V gene data show CDR1 as SEHNR and CDR2 as FQNEAQ (reference sequence). The CDR3 is 15 residues long.